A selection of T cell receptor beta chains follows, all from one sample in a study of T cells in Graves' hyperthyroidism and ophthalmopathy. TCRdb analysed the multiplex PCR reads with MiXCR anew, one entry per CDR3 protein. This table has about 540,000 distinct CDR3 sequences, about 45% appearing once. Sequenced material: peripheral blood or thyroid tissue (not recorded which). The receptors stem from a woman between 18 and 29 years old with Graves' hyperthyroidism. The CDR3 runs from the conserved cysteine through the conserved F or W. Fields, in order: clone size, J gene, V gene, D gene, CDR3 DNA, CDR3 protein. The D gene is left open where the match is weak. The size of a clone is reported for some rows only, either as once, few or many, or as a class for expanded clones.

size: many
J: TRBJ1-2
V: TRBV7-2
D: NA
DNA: TGTGCCAGCAGCCCGGACCTCGACCGTGGCTACACCTTC
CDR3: CASSPDLDRGYTF

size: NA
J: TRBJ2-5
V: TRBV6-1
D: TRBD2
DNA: TGTGCCAGCAGCCCAACGGCGGGGACAGTTATAAGCGGGAGGGCCCAAGAGACCCAGTACTTC
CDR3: CASSPTAGTVISGRAQETQYF

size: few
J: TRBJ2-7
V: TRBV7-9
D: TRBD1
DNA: TGCGCCAGCAGCCGGGGACAGGAGACCTACGAGCAGTACTTC
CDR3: CASSRGQETYEQYF

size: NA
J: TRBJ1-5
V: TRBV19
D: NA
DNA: TGTGCCAGTACCATGGGAGGTGGTTATCAGCCCCAGCATTTT
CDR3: CASTMGGGYQPQHF

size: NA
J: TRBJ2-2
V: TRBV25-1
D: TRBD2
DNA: TGTGCCAGCAGTTCCCGGGGGACTAGCGGGAGAATCTCCGGGGAGCTGTTTTTT
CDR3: CASSSRGTSGRISGELFF

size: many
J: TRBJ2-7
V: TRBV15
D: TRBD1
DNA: TGTGCCACCAGCATCGGGACAGGGGGCATTTACGAGCAGTACTTC
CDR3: CATSIGTGGIYEQYF

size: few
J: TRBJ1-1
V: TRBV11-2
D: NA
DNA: TGTGCCAGCAGCTGGCAAGAGGGGGAAGGGACTGAAGCTTTCTTT
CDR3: CASSWQEGEGTEAFF

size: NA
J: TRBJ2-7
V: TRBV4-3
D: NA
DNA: TGCGCCAGCAGCCAAGATGAGGACAGCAATACCCAGTACTTC
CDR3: CASSQDEDSNTQYF

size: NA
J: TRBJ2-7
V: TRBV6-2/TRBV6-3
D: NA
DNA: TGTGCCAGCAGCCCATCCGACACCTACGAGCAGTACTTC
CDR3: CASSPSDTYEQYF

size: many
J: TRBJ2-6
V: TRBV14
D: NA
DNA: TGTGCCAGCAGCCAGAACTCTGGGGCCAACGTCCTGACTTTC
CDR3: CASSQNSGANVLTF

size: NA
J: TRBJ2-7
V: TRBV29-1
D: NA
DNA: TGCAGCGTTGAAGAGGTGGAGGGGGGTTCCTCCTACGAGCAGTACTTC
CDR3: CSVEEVEGGSSYEQYF

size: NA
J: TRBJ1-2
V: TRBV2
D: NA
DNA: TGTGCCAGCAGTGATAGGACAGATAACTATGGCTACACCTTC
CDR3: CASSDRTDNYGYTF

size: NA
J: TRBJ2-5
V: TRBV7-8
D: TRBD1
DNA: TGTGCCAGCACCGAAGGGCGGACAGGGGGCTCTCAGCCCCAGTACTTC
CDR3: CASTEGRTGGSQPQYF

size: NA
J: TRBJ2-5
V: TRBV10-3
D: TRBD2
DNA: TGTGCCATCAGGGCTAGCGGGACGGGAGAGACCCAGTACTTC
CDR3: CAIRASGTGETQYF

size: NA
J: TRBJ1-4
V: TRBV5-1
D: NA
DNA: TGCGCCAGCAGGCCAGACCGGGAAAAACTGTTTTTT
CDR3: CASRPDREKLFF

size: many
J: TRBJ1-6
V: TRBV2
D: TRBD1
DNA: TGTGCCAGCAGTGTAGGACAGGGGACGAATTCACCCCTCCACTTT
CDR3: CASSVGQGTNSPLHF

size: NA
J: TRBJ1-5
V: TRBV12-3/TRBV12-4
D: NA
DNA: TGTGCCAGCAACATTGAGGGGGTCGGCAATCAGCCCCAGCATTTT
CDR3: CASNIEGVGNQPQHF

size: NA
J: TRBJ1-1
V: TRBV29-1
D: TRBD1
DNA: TGCGTTGGGGACAGGGGGACTGAAGCTTTCTTT
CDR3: CVGDRGTEAFF

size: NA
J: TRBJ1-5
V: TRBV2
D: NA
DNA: TGTGCCAGCAGTGAGGAGGGTCCCGATAGCAATCAGCCCCAGCATTTT
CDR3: CASSEEGPDSNQPQHF

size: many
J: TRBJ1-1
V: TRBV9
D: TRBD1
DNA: TGTGCCAGCAGCGTAGCTTACAGGGGCGCGGAAGCTTTCTTT
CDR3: CASSVAYRGAEAFF

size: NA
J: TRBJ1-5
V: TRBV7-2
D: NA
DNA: TGTGCCAGCAGTTTTCAGGGGAGACAGCCCCAGCATTTT
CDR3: CASSFQGRQPQHF

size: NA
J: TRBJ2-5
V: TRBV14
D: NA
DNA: TGTGCCAGCAGCCAAGGAGGAGATGGTAGCATCACTATCTCAGGAACCCAGTACTTC
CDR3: CASSQGGDGSITISGTQYF

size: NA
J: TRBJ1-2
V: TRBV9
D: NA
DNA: TGTGCCAGCAGCCAAGAACGGGGATTTAGTACCTTC
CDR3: CASSQERGFSTF

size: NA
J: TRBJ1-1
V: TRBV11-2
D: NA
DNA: TGTGCCAGCAGCTTAGACCCGGGGGCGACGAACACTGAAGCTTTCTTT
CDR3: CASSLDPGATNTEAFF

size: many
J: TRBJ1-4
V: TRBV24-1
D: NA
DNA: TGTGCCACCAGTGAAACACAGGGAAGGAATGAAAAACTGTTTTTT
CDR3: CATSETQGRNEKLFF

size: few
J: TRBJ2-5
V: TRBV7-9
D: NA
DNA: TGTGCCAGCAGCCCCAGAGGCCGTGGAGAGACCCAGTACTTC
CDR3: CASSPRGRGETQYF

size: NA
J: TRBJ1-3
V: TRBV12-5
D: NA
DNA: TGTGCTAGTGGTATCGGATGGGGAGAGAACACCATATATTTT
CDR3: CASGIGWGENTIYF

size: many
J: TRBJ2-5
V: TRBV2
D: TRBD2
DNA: TGTGCCAGCCGGTTAGCGGGACGAGAGACCCAGTACTTC
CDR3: CASRLAGRETQYF

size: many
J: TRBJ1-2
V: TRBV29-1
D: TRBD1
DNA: TGCAGCGTTTCTCCTGCCGGGACAGGGATAAGGGGCTACACCTTC
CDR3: CSVSPAGTGIRGYTF

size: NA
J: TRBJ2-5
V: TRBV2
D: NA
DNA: TGTGCCAGCAGTCTCTCAGGGGTGGAGACCCAGTACTTC
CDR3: CASSLSGVETQYF

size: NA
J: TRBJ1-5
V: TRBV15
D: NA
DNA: TGTGCCACCAGCAGTTACTCTTCAACTCTCAATCAGCCCCAGCATTTT
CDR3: CATSSYSSTLNQPQHF

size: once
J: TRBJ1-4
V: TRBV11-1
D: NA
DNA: TGTGACCCGCGAGAGAGTGAAAAACTGTTTTTT
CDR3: CDPRESEKLFF

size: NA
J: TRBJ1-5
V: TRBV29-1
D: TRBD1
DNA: TGCAGCTTAGGAGGGGGCGGTCAGCCCCAGCATTTT
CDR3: CSLGGGGQPQHF

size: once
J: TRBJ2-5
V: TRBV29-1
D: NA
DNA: TGCAGCCAGAACAAGGGTGCAGAGACCCAGTACTTC
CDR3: CSQNKGAETQYF

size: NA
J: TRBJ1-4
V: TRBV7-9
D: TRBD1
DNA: TGTGCCAGCAGACCGGACAGGGTCCTCAATGAAAAACTGTTTTTT
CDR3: CASRPDRVLNEKLFF

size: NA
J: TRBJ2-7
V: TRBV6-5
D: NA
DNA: TGTGCCACGACGGAGAGGTATTACGAGCAGTACTTC
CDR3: CATTERYYEQYF

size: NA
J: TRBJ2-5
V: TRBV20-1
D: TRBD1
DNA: TGCAGTGCTAGAATTCTTTTCGGGACAGGGGACCAGTACTTC
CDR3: CSARILFGTGDQYF

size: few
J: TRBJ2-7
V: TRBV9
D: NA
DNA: TGTGCCAGCAGCGCAGCGACAGGCTACGAGCAGTACTTC
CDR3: CASSAATGYEQYF

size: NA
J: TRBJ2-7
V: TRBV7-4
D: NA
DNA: TGTGCCAGCAGCTCCGGGGCTTACTCCTACGAGCAGTACTTC
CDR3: CASSSGAYSYEQYF

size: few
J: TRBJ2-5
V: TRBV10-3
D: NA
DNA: TGTGCCGGGGGGGGCCGGGATCGAGAGACCCAGTACTTC
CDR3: CAGGGRDRETQYF

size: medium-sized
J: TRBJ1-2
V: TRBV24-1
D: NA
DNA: TGTGCCACCAGTGATTTGTGGGATGGCTACACCTTC
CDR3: CATSDLWDGYTF

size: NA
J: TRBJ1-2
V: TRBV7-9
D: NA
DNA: TGTGCCAGCAGCCGGCGGTCGGACCTTTTTGGCTACACCTTC
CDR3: CASSRRSDLFGYTF

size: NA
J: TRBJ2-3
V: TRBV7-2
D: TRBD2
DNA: TGTGCCAGCAGCTTACTGGGAGGGAGCGCAGATACGCAGTATTTT
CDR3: CASSLLGGSADTQYF

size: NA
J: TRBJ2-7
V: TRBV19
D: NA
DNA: TGTGCCAGTAGTATAGGGGTGAGTAGGGCCTACGAGCAGTACTTC
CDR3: CASSIGVSRAYEQYF

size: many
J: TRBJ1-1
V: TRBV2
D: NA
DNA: TGTGCCAGCAGTGAAAGGGTCGGGGGCACTGAAGCTTTCTTT
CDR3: CASSERVGGTEAFF

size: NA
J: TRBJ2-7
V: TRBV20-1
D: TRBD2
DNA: TGCAGTGCTAGAGATGTTCGGCGTGGGGGGGGCGAGCAGTACTTC
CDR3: CSARDVRRGGGEQYF

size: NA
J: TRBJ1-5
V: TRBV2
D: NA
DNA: TGTGCCAGCAGTGAAGAGGGTAACCAGCCCCAGCATTTT
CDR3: CASSEEGNQPQHF

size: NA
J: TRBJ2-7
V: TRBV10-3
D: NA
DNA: TGTGCCAGCAGTTTAACCCACCCGACAACCTACGAGCAGTACTTC
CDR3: CASSLTHPTTYEQYF

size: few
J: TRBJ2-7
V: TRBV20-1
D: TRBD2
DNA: TGCAGTCTGCGGGGACTAGCGGACTCCTACGAGCAGTACTTC
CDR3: CSLRGLADSYEQYF

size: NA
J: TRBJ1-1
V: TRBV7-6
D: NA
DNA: TGTGCCACCCAGTTCGGCACTGAAGCTTTCTTT
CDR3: CATQFGTEAFF

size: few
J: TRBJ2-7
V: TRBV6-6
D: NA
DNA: TGTGCCAGCGCTATGACTCGACAGTCCTACGAGCAGTACTTC
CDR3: CASAMTRQSYEQYF

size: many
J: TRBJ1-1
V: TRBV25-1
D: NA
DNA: TGTGCCAGCAAGACAGGTTTGACTGAAGCTTTCTTT
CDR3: CASKTGLTEAFF

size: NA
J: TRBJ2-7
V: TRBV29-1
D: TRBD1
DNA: TGCAGCGTTGATGGGACAGGGTCATACGAGCAGTACTTC
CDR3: CSVDGTGSYEQYF

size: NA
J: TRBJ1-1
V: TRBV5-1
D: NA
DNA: TGCGCCAGCAGCATGGCGAACACTGAAGCTTTCTTT
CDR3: CASSMANTEAFF

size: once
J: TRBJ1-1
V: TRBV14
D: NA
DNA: TGTGCCAGCAGCCAAGGGCCCGGGGCTTTCTTT
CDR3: CASSQGPGAFF

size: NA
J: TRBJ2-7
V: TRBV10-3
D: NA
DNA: TGTGCCATCAGTGTTTCTCAGGGATCTTTCTCGTCCTACGAGCAGTACTTC
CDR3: CAISVSQGSFSSYEQYF